These T cell receptor beta chains were read from a single sample in a study of cytomegalovirus exposure and HLA in healthy donors. TCRdb's table, derived via immunoSEQ multiplex PCR, lists solely in-frame clones and lacks some. This table holds more than 95,000 clones, around 80% found once. The specimen sequenced was PBMCs. The source of these receptors is a man in his forties or fifties in good health and CMV-seronegative. Both conserved end residues are part of each CDR3. Each record gives: V gene, J gene, D gene, CDR3 protein. The D gene is left open where the match is weak.

v_gene: TRBV5-1; j_gene: TRBJ2-6; d_gene: TRBD2; CDR3aa: CASSFSGAGANVLTF
v_gene: TRBV7-6; j_gene: TRBJ2-5; d_gene: TRBD1; CDR3aa: CASSPWTGQETQYF
v_gene: TRBV18; j_gene: TRBJ2-3; d_gene: TRBD1; CDR3aa: CASSTRDRPPDTQYF
v_gene: TRBV5-6; j_gene: TRBJ2-3; d_gene: .; CDR3aa: CASSLDAGNTDTQYF
v_gene: TRBV6-4; j_gene: TRBJ2-2; d_gene: TRBD1; CDR3aa: CASQRDRRTGELFF
v_gene: TRBV15; j_gene: TRBJ1-5; d_gene: .; CDR3aa: CATSMDPGLSNQPQHF
v_gene: TRBV9; j_gene: TRBJ1-2; d_gene: .; CDR3aa: CASSPTGGGYTF
v_gene: TRBV15; j_gene: TRBJ1-4; d_gene: TRBD1; CDR3aa: CATSRESGGGNEKLFF
v_gene: TRBV28; j_gene: TRBJ1-5; d_gene: .; CDR3aa: CASSLPSARQNQPQHF
v_gene: TRBV15; j_gene: TRBJ2-1; d_gene: TRBD2; CDR3aa: CATSRWTSGGTAYNEQFF
v_gene: TRBV2; j_gene: TRBJ2-5; d_gene: .; CDR3aa: CASNRAAQETQYF
v_gene: TRBV11-3; j_gene: TRBJ1-1; d_gene: .; CDR3aa: CASSLYSVTEAFF
v_gene: TRBV10-1; j_gene: TRBJ2-3; d_gene: TRBD2; CDR3aa: CASGKPTGLAGPTDTQYF
v_gene: TRBV18; j_gene: TRBJ1-1; d_gene: TRBD1; CDR3aa: CASSQGARTEAFF
v_gene: TRBV6-5; j_gene: TRBJ1-1; d_gene: .; CDR3aa: CASSSPPRGSPEAFF
v_gene: TRBV6-5; j_gene: TRBJ1-2; d_gene: .; CDR3aa: CASSQNNYGYTF
v_gene: TRBV7-3; j_gene: TRBJ2-5; d_gene: .; CDR3aa: CASSLNPGDETQYF
v_gene: TRBV15; j_gene: TRBJ1-3; d_gene: TRBD1; CDR3aa: CATSRGRGQGTNTIYF
v_gene: TRBV19; j_gene: TRBJ1-2; d_gene: TRBD1; CDR3aa: CASSITGARGYTF
v_gene: TRBV9; j_gene: TRBJ2-7; d_gene: TRBD2; CDR3aa: CASSVGGGGVYEQYF
v_gene: TRBV15; j_gene: TRBJ1-3; d_gene: .; CDR3aa: CATSRDRAGLGNTIYF
v_gene: TRBV5-6; j_gene: TRBJ2-1; d_gene: .; CDR3aa: CASSLYQGGYNEQFF
v_gene: TRBV29-1; j_gene: TRBJ1-1; d_gene: .; CDR3aa: CSVDGVADTEAFF
v_gene: TRBV5-4; j_gene: TRBJ2-7; d_gene: TRBD1; CDR3aa: CASSLPGQGYEQYF
v_gene: TRBV7-9; j_gene: TRBJ2-2; d_gene: .; CDR3aa: CSSSFWDNPGELFF
v_gene: TRBV18; j_gene: TRBJ2-7; d_gene: .; CDR3aa: CASSNTGPEQYF
v_gene: TRBV18; j_gene: TRBJ1-1; d_gene: TRBD1; CDR3aa: CASSPPAGGTEAFF